This T cell receptor beta chain was found in a study of T-cell memory formation after mild COVID-19. Study information: Across donors, TCR clusters were largely donor specific. Notes on the study in general: Cross-reactive memory apparently joined, as some responding clones appeared in pre-infection memory. Day 15 to 85 contracting clones showed balanced CD4/CD8; later expanders leaned CD4+.

Details on this clonotype: Its cognate antigen is unknown.

cDNA libraries for TCR alpha and TCR beta, carrying sample barcodes and UMIs, came from 5'RACE with constant-segment primers. TCRdb reprocessed the 5' RACE reads with MiXCR, giving one entry per CDR3 protein. This sample yields approximately 210,000 distinct CDR3 sequences, of which roughly 18% are seen a single time; 2.4% belongs to the top ten. The clonotype comes from an adult woman who had mild COVID-19 (a few samples of this study predate the infection). Cell type and time point are not known. Sequencing input: PBMCs or a T cell subset sorted from them (not recorded which).

For the CDR3, the DNA is TGTGCCTGCCGCCAGAGCTCCTACGAGCAGTACTTC. Its protein is CACRQSSYEQYF. The chain couples TRBV30 to TRBJ2-7; D gene uncertain. In germline, CDR1 is GTSNPN, CDR2 SVGIG (reference sequence). V lost 6 bases and J lost 0, with 9 bases in between. The CDR3 has 12 amino acids.